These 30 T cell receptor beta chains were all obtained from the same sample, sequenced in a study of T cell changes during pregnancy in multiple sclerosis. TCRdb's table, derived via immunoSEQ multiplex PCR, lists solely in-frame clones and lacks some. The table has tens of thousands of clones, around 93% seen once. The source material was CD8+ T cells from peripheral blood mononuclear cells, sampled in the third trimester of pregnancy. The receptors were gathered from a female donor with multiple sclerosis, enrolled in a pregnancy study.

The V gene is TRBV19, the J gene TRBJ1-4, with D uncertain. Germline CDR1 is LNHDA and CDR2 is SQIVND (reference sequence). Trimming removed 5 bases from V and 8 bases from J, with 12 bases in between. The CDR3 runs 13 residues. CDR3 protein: CASSLGYREKLFF. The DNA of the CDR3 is TGTGCCAGTAGTTTAGGTTATCGGGAAAAACTGTTTTTT.

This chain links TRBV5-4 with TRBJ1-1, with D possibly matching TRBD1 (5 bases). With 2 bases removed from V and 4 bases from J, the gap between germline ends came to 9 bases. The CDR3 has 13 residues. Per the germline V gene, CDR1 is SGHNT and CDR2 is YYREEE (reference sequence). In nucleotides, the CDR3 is TGTGCCAGCAGCTTCCAGGGTAGCACTGAAGCTTTCTTT. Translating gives CASSFQGSTEAFF.

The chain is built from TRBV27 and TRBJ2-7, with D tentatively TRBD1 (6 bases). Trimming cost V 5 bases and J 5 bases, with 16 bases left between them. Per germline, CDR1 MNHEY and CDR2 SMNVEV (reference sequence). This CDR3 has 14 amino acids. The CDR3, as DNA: TGTGCCAGCAGTCCCGGACAGTTCCCCCACGAGCAGTACTTC. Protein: CASSPGQFPHEQYF.

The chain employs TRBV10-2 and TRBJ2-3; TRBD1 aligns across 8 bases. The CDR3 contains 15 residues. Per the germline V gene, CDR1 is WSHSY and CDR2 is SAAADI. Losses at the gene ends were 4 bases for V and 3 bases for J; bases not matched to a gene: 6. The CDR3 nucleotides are TGCGCCAGCAGTGCGGCCAGGGGGCAGACAGATACGCAGTATTTT. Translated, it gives CASSAARGQTDTQYF.

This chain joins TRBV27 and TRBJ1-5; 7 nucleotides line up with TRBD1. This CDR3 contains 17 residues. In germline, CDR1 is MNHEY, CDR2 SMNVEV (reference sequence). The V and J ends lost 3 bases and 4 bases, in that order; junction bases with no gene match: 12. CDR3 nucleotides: TGTGCCAGCAGTTTGTCAAGGGGGCTGGGGGAGAATCAGCCCCAGCATTTT. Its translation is CASSLSRGLGENQPQHF.

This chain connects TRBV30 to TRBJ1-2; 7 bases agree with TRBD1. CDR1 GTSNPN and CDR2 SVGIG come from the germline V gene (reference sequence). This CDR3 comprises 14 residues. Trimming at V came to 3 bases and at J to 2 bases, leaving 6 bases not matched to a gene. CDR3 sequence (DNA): TGTGCCTGGAGGGCGGGACAGAGAAACTATGGCTACACCTTC. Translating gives CAWRAGQRNYGYTF.

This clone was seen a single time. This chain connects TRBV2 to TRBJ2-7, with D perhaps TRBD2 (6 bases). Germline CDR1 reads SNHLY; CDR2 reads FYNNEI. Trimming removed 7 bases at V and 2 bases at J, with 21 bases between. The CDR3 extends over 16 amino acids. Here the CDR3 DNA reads TGTGCCAGCACCGAAGGTGCGGGAATTGGGGCCTACGAGCAGTACTTC. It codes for CASTEGAGIGAYEQYF.

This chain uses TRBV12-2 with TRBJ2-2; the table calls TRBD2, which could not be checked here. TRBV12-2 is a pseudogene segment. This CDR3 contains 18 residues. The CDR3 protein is CASRFPRLAGVDTGELFF. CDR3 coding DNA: TGTGCAAGTCGCTTCCCGAGGCTAGCGGGAGTTGATACCGGGGAGCTGTTTTTT.

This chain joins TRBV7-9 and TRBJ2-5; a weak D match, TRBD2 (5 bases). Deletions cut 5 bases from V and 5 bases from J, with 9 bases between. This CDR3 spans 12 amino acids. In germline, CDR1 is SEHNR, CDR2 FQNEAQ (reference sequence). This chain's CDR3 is CASSPRGETQYF. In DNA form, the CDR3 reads TGTGCCAGCAGCCCTCGCGGGGAGACCCAGTACTTC. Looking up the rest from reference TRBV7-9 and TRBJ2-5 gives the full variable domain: DTGVSQNPRHKITKRGQNVTFRCDPISEHNRLYWYRQTLGQGPEFLTYFQNEAQLEKSRLLSDRFSAERPKGSFSTLEIQRTEQGDSAMYLCASSPRGETQYFGPGTRLLVL.

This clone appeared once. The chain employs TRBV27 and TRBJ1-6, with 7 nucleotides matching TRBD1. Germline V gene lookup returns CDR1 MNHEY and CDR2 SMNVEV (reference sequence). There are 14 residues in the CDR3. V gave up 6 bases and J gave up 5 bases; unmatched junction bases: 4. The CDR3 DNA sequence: TGTGCCAGCAGCACAGGGGTTAATAATTCACCCCTCCACTTT. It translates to CASSTGVNNSPLHF.

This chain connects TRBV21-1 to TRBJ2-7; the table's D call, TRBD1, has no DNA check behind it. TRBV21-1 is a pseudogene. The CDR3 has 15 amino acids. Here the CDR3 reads CALGGGGQGEYEQYF. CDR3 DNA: TGTGCCTTGGGTGGTGGGGGACAGGGCGAGTACGAGCAGTACTTC.

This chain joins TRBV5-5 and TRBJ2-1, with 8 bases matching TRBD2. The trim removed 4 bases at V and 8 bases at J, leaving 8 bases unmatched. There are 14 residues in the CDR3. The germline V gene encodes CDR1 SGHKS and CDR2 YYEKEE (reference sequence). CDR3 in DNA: TGTGCCAGCAGCCTCGGGAGGGATTTAGATGAGCAGTTCTTC. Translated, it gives CASSLGRDLDEQFF. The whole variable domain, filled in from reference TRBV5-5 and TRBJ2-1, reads DAGVTQSPTHLIKTRGQQVTLRCSPISGHKSVSWYQQVLGQGPQFIFQYYEKEERGRGNFPDRFSARQFPNYSSELNVNALLLGDSALYLCASSLGRDLDEQFFGPGTRLTVL.

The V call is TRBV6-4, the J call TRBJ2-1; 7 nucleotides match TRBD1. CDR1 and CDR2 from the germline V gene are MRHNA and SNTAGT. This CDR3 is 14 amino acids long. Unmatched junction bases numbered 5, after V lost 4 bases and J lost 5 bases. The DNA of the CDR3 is TGTGCCAGCAGTGCCGGGACAGCCCACAATGAGCAGTTCTTC. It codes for CASSAGTAHNEQFF.

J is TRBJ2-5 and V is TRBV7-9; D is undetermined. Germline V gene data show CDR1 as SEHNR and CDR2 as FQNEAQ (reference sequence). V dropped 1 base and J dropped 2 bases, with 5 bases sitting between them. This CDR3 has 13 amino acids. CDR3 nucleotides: TGTGCCAGCAGCTTAGTGGCACAAGAGACCCAGTACTTC. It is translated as CASSLVAQETQYF. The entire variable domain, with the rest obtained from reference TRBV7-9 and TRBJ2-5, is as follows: DTGVSQNPRHKITKRGQNVTFRCDPISEHNRLYWYRQTLGQGPEFLTYFQNEAQLEKSRLLSDRFSAERPKGSFSTLEIQRTEQGDSAMYLCASSLVAQETQYFGPGTRLLVL.

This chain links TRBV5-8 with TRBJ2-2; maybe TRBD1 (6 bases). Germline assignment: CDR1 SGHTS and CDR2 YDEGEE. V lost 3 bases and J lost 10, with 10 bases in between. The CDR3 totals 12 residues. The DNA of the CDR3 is TGTGCCAGCAGCTCGAGACAGGCGGAGCTGTTTTTT. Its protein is CASSSRQAELFF.

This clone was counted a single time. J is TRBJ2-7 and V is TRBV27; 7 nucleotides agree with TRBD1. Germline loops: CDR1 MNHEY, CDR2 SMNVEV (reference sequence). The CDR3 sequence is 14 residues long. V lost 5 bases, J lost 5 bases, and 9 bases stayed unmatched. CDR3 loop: CASSPGTVIHEQYF. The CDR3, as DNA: TGTGCCAGCAGTCCCGGGACAGTGATCCACGAGCAGTACTTC.

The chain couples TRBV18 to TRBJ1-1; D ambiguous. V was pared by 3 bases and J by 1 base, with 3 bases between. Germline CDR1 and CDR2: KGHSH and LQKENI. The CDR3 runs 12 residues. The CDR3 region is CASSPRNTEAFF. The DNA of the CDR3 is TGTGCCAGCTCACCGCGGAACACTGAAGCTTTCTTT.

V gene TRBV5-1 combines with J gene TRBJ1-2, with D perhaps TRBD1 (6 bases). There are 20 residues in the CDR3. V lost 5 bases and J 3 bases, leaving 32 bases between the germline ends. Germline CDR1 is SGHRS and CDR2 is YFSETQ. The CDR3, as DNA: TGCGCCAGCAGAGGAACTCCAACCGGGACGCAGGGGCCCCCGGACTATGGCTACACCTTC. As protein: CASRGTPTGTQGPPDYGYTF.

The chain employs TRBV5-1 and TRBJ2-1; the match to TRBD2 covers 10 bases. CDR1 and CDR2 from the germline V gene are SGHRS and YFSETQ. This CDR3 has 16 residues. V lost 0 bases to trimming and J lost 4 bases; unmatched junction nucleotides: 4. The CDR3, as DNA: TGCGCCAGCAGCTTGGCAGTACTAGCGGGATACAATGAGCAGTTCTTC. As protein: CASSLAVLAGYNEQFF.

Here the CDR3 DNA reads TGTGCCAGCAGCGGGGGCGGGGGGGCCGCAGATACGCAGTATTTT. It specifies CASSGGGGAADTQYF. The chain links TRBV7-3 to TRBJ2-3, with TRBD2 matching over 9 bases. V was clipped by 5 bases and J by 4 bases; unmatched bases: 7. This CDR3 region has 15 residues. Germline V gives CDR1 SGHTA, CDR2 FQGTGA.

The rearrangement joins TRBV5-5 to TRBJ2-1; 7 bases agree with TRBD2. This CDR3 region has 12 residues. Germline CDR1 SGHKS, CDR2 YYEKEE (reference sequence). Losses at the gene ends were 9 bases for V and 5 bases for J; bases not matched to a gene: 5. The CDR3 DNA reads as TGTGCCACCCAGGGAGGGAACAATGAGCAGTTCTTC. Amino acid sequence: CATQGGNNEQFF.

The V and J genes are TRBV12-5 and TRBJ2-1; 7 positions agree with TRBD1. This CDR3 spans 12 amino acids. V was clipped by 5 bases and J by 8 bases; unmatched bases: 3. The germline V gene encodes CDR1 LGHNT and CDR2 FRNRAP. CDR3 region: CASGPQGDEQFF. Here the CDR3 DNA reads TGTGCTAGTGGTCCCCAGGGGGATGAGCAGTTCTTC.

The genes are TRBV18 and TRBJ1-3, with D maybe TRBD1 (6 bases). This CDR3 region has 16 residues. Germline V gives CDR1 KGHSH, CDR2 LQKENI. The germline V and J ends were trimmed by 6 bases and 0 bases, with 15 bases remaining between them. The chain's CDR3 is CASSASDSFSGNTIYF. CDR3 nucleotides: TGTGCCAGCTCGGCGTCGGACAGCTTCTCTGGAAACACCATATATTTT.

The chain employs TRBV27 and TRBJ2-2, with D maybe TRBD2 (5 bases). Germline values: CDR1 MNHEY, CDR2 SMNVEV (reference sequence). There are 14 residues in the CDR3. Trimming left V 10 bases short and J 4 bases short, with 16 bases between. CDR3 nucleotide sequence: TGTGCCATAAGAGGATCTAGCACCACCGGGGAGCTGTTTTTT. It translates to CAIRGSSTTGELFF.

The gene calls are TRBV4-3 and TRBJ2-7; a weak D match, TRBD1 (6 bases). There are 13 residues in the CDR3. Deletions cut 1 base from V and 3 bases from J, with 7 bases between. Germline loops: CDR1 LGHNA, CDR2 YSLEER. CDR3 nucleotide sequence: TGCGCCAGCAGCCAAGTAGGGGGCTACGAGCAGTACTTC. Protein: CASSQVGGYEQYF.

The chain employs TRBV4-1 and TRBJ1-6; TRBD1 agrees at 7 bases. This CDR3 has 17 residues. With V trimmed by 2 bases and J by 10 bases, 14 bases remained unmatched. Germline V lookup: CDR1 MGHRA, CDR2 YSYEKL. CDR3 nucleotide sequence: TGCGCCAGCAGCCAAAGGGGATTCACAGGGGAATTCTCACCCCTCCACTTT. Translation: CASSQRGFTGEFSPLHF.

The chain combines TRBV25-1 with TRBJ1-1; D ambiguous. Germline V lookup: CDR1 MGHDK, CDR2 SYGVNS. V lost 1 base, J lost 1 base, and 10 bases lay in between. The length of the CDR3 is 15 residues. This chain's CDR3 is CASSEWLDTNTEAFF. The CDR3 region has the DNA TGTGCCAGCAGTGAATGGCTCGACACGAACACTGAAGCTTTCTTT.

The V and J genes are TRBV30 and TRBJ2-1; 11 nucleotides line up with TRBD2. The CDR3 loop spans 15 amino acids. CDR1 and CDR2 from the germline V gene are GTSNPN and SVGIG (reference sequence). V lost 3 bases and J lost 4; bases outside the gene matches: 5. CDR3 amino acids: CAWSLGLAGYNEQFF. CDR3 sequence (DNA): TGTGCCTGGAGCCTCGGACTAGCGGGTTACAATGAGCAGTTCTTC.

The CDR3 region has the DNA TGTGCCAGCAGTCCGCCGCTAGGGGACAATGAGCAGTTCTTC. Encoded protein: CASSPPLGDNEQFF. This chain joins TRBV7-9 and TRBJ2-1; D perhaps matches TRBD1 (5 bases). Germline CDR1 is SEHNR and CDR2 is FQNEAQ (reference sequence). This CDR3 region has 14 residues. V was clipped by 6 bases and J by 5 bases, with 14 bases between them. Based on the CDR3 plus reference TRBV7-9 and TRBJ2-1, the full variable domain is DTGVSQNPRHKITKRGQNVTFRCDPISEHNRLYWYRQTLGQGPEFLTYFQNEAQLEKSRLLSDRFSAERPKGSFSTLEIQRTEQGDSAMYLCASSPPLGDNEQFFGPGTRLTVL.

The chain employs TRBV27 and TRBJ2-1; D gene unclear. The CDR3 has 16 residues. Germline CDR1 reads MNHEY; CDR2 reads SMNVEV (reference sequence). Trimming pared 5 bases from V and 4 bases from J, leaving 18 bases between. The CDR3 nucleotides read TGTGCCAGCAGTCCCATATCAGGTCCCCTTTACAATGAGCAGTTCTTC. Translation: CASSPISGPLYNEQFF.